One and the same sample provided the 16 T cell receptor beta chains below, sequenced in a study of blood T cells in healthy people across ages. It was with a sample-barcoded 5' primer and a J-beta primer mix that a second PCR of about 6 to 12 cycles was run. MiXCR, run by TCRdb on the 5' RACE reads, gives a single entry per CDR3 protein. The sample has 750,000 to 850,000 distinct CDR3 sequences, approximately 25% seen once. These data also featured in a second study, about T cells of mothers and their children.

Sequenced: blood. The receptors here all came from a boy aged 5-17 years in good health.

The gene calls are TRBV7-2 and TRBJ2-5, with D unresolved. The CDR3 extends over 14 amino acids. CDR1 is SGHTA and CDR2 is FQGNSA in the germline V gene. Trimming cost V 3 bases and J 1 base, with 9 bases left between them. In DNA, the CDR3 is TGTGCCAGCAGCTTTTTAGGGTCCCAAGAGACCCAGTACTTC. This gives the protein CASSFLGSQETQYF.

The chain is built from TRBV29-1 and TRBJ2-7; 8 bases match TRBD1. The CDR3 sequence is 15 residues long. The junction had 8 bases not matched to a gene; V was cut back by 0 bases and J by 4 bases. CDR1 SQVTM and CDR2 ANQGSEA come from the germline V gene. CDR3 amino acids: CSVEDFTGTGYEQYF. In nucleotides, the CDR3 is TGCAGCGTTGAAGACTTTACCGGGACAGGATACGAGCAGTACTTC.

The chain recombines TRBV5-1 with TRBJ2-5; D not resolved. Trimming cost V 0 bases and J 4 bases, with 13 bases left between them. CDR1 SGHRS and CDR2 YFSETQ come from the germline V gene. CDR3 length: 15 residues. The CDR3 loop is CASSLATDPGETQYF. The CDR3 DNA reads TGCGCCAGCAGCTTGGCCACCGACCCCGGAGAGACCCAGTACTTC.

The sample holds a few counts of this clonotype. This chain joins TRBV7-9 and TRBJ1-2, with D uncertain. This CDR3 region has 15 residues. V was trimmed by 5 bases and J by 5 bases, leaving 18 bases between them. CDR1 SEHNR and CDR2 FQNEAQ come from the germline V gene (reference sequence). CDR3: CASSPVGAERYGYTF. The CDR3 nucleotides are TGTGCCAGCAGCCCGGTCGGTGCAGAACGATATGGCTACACCTTC.

This clonotype was counted a few times. The genes are TRBV4-3 and TRBJ2-3; possibly TRBD2 for D (6 bases). Germline V gives CDR1 LGHNA, CDR2 YSLEER. V was trimmed by 0 bases and J by 3 bases, leaving 16 bases between them. This CDR3 is built from 17 residues. The CDR3: CASSQDRGGDPTDTQYF. CDR3 DNA: TGCGCCAGCAGCCAAGATCGGGGCGGGGACCCAACAGATACGCAGTATTTT.

The rearrangement uses TRBV6-6 and TRBJ2-5; D is uncertain. Judging by the DNA end, TRBJ2-7 fits better; the J call may be wrong. This CDR3 is 14 amino acids long. Germline CDR1 is MNHNY and CDR2 is SVGAGI (reference sequence). This CDR3 is CASSYFPATYEQYF. CDR3 in DNA: TGTGCCAGCAGTTACTTTCCTGCTACCTACGAGCAGTACTTC.

This clonotype was seen repeatedly, ten times or more. V usage is TRBV7-2 and J usage is TRBJ1-2; TRBD1 might be the D (6 bases). Germline CDR1 reads SGHTA; CDR2 reads FQGNSA. V shed 1 base and J shed 0 bases, with 9 bases lying between them. CDR3 length: 15 amino acids. The CDR3 here is CASSLGDRTNYGYTF. The CDR3, as DNA: TGTGCCAGCAGCTTAGGCGACAGGACTAACTATGGCTACACCTTC.

The chain has TRBV5-8 and TRBJ2-5, with D perhaps TRBD1 (6 bases). The germline V and J ends were trimmed by 4 bases and 6 bases, with 16 bases remaining between them. Germline V gene sequence: CDR1 SGHTS, CDR2 YDEGEE. This CDR3 spans 14 amino acids. CDR3 in DNA: TGTGCCAGCAGCCCGCCGGACAGTCAAAAGACCCAGTACTTC. Translated: CASSPPDSQKTQYF.

This clonotype appeared a few times. A much larger clone sits a single nucleotide away, making a read error possible. The chain carries TRBV20-1 and TRBJ2-1; 8 nucleotides agree with TRBD1. The CDR3 has 13 residues. The germline V gene encodes CDR1 DFQATT and CDR2 SNEGSKA (reference sequence). Here the CDR3 DNA reads TGCAGTGCTAGGGGGACAGGATTCGTTGAGCAGTCCTTC. Protein sequence: CSARGTGFVEQSF.

This clonotype was observed a handful of times. The chain recombines TRBV12-3 or TRBV12-4 with TRBJ2-1; D possibly corresponds to TRBD2 (5 bases). The CDR3 totals 16 residues. Trimming removed 6 bases at V and 8 bases at J, with 23 bases between. CDR3 nucleotides: TGTGCCAGCAGATCAGCACTAGGGTTCTCAGATGATGAGCAGTTCTTC. Its protein product is CASRSALGFSDDEQFF.

CDR3 loop: CASSVGGGSYGYTF. CDR3 nucleotide sequence: TGTGCCAGCAGTGTCGGAGGGGGCAGTTATGGCTACACCTTC. The chain couples TRBV25-1 to TRBJ1-2; 7 nucleotides align to TRBD1. The trim removed 4 bases at V and 5 bases at J, leaving 7 bases unmatched. Germline V lookup: CDR1 MGHDK, CDR2 SYGVNS. This CDR3 spans 14 amino acids.

The sample holds a few counts of this clonotype. The chain is built from TRBV6-1 and TRBJ1-1; 9 nucleotides match TRBD1. The CDR3 extends over 15 amino acids. Germline V lookup: CDR1 MNHNS, CDR2 SASEGT. J gave up 8 bases and V 5 bases, and 12 bases lay outside the gene matches. CDR3 sequence (DNA): TGTGCCAGCAGTCTTGAGAGGGACAGGGCAACCGAAGCTTTCTTT. Protein sequence: CASSLERDRATEAFF.

In this sample, this clonotype turned up a few times. This chain joins TRBV27 and TRBJ2-1, with 12 positions matching TRBD2. This CDR3 comprises 16 residues. The germline V gene encodes CDR1 MNHEY and CDR2 SMNVEV (reference sequence). The junction had 10 bases not matched to a gene; V was cut back by 5 bases and J by 8 bases. As DNA, the CDR3 is TGTGCCAGCAGTCCCTTGACTAGCGGGGGCCCGCATGAGCAGTTCTTC. It translates to CASSPLTSGGPHEQFF.

As regards this clonotype: One junction end disagrees with the germline gene, perhaps due to a read error. The chain joins TRBV7-2 to TRBJ2-5; D not resolved. The CDR3 sequence is 16 residues long. The germline V gene has CDR1 SGHTA and CDR2 FQGNSA. The CDR3 protein is CASSRGIGLLQGTQYF. Written as DNA, the CDR3 is TGTGCCAGCAGCCGAGGTATCGGCCTTCTCCAAGGGACCCAGTACTTC. Full variable domain (outside the CDR3, taken from reference TRBV7-2 and TRBJ2-5): GAGVSQSPSNKVTEKGKDVELRCDPISGHTALYWYRQSLGQGLEFLIYFQGNSAPDKSGLPSDRFSAERTGGSVSTLTIQRTQQEDSAVYLCASSRGIGLLQGTQYFGPGTRLLVL.

This clonotype was detected only a few times. This chain connects TRBV11-2 to TRBJ2-7, with 10 bases aligning to TRBD2. Trimming cost V 5 bases and J 3 bases; bases outside gene matches: 4. This CDR3 is 14 amino acids long. Germline V gene sequence: CDR1 SGHAT, CDR2 FQNNGV. CDR3 loop: CASSDGTSVYEQYF. The CDR3 coding sequence is TGTGCCAGCAGCGACGGGACTAGCGTCTACGAGCAGTACTTC.

This clonotype was recorded a few times. One junction end does not reproduce the germline sequence, and a read error may be involved. The chain has TRBV11-2 and TRBJ2-5, with 8 bases identical to TRBD2. The germline gives CDR1 SGHAT, CDR2 FQNNGV. This CDR3 comprises 17 residues. CDR3 nucleotides: TGTGCCGGCAGCTCGGGAGGGGCGGCAAATATAGGGGAGGCCCAGTACTTC. Translation gives CAGSSGGAANIGEAQYF.